The clone carrying this T cell receptor beta chain was picked up a small number of times. The antigen is undetermined. The sample belongs to a study of T cells after yellow fever vaccination. Study-wide points: The secondary response showed a weaker magnitude and a faster peak, day 5 versus 15. The study re-detected most primary-vaccination clones after the booster (96% CD4, just over 85% CD8). The presence of abundant clonotypes contaminating from the bulk population was possible in FACS-sorted repertoires.

The CDR3 length is 13 residues. Germline loops: CDR1 MNHEY, CDR2 SVGEGT. The ends lost 4 bases at V and 9 bases at J; junction bases unmatched: 5. The authors made TCR cDNA by 5'RACE template switching, adding a universal primer site and UMIs. TCRdb re-called the 5' RACE reads with MiXCR, one entry per CDR3 protein. The sample lists about 340,000 distinct CDR3 sequences, 8.7% occurring once. V and J are TRBV6-2 or TRBV6-3 and TRBJ1-2; 10 positions match TRBD1. The source was PBMCs, collected on the day of the first yellow fever vaccination. This clonotype originated in a man between 18 and 29 years old who received the YFV17D yellow fever vaccine. CDR3 residues: CASSSGTGVRYTF. CDR3 bases: TGTGCCAGCAGTTCCGGGACAGGGGTACGCTACACCTTC.